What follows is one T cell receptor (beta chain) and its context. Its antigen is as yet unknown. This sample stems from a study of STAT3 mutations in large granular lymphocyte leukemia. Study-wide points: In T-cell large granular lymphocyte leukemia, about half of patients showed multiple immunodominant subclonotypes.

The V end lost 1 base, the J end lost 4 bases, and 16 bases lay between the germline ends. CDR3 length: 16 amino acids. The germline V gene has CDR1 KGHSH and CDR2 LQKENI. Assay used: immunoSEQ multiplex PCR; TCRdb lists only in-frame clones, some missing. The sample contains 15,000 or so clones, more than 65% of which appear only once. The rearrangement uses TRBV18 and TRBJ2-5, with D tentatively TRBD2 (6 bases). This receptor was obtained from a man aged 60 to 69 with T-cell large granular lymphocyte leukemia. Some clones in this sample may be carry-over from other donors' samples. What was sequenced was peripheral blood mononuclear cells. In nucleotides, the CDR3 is TGTGCCAGCTCACCACTTCCGGTGGGAGGTGGAGAGACCCAGTACTTC. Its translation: CASSPLPVGGGETQYF.